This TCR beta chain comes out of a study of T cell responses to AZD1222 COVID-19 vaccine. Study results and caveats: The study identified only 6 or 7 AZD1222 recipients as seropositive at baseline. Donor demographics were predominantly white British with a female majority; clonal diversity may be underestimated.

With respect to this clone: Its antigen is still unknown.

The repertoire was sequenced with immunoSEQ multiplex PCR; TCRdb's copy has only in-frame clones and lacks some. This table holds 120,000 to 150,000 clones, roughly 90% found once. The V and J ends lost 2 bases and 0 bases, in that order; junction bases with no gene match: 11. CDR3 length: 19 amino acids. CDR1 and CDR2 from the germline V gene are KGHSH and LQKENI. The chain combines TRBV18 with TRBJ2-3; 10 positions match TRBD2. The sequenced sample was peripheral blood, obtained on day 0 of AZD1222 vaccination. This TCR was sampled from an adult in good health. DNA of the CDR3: TGTGCCAGCTCACCAGCGAGCGCAACTAGCGGGAAAAGCACAGATACGCAGTATTTT. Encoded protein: CASSPASATSGKSTDTQYF.